This TCR beta chain was sequenced in a study of cytotoxic CD8 clonotypes in ibrutinib-treated CLL. This clone came up a few times. TCRdb's table, derived via immunoSEQ multiplex PCR, lists solely in-frame clones and lacks some. The sample has approximately 46,000 clones, 60% to 75% seen once. The CDR3 sequence is 14 residues long. Germline CDR1 and CDR2: LNHDA and SQIVND (reference sequence). Trimming removed 3 bases from V and 4 bases from J, with 12 bases in between. This clonotype originated in a human donor with chronic lymphocytic leukemia. This sequence joins TRBV19 and TRBJ1-1, with D possibly matching TRBD1 (6 bases). The source material was PBMCs, sampled after 12 months of ibrutinib treatment. The CDR3 bases are TGTGCCAGTAGTATGGCAGGGGTTGGCACTGAAGCTTTCTTT. This encodes CASSMAGVGTEAFF.